This TCR beta chain came from a study of beta chain features in type 1 diabetes listed by TCRdb under 2018. Regarding the study in general: Mean age, gender distribution, total cell number and subset yield were not different between patients and healthy donors. A total of about 99,000,000 sorted cells were examined across all samples, and RNA yield correlated strongly with the number of cells per subset. The study compared TCRB repertoires of sorted circulating CD4+ T cell subsets between recently diagnosed type 1 diabetes patients and matched healthy donors. Naive and central memory subsets were obtained from all 30 or so donors, but regulatory and stem cell-like memory subsets were isolated from only 8 patients and roughly 8 healthy donors.

What the work shows at the level of the full study, not this receptor alone: At VDJ recombination sites, type 1 diabetes patients had fewer insertions and more deleted nucleotides, which implies abnormalities in thymic rearrangement. Shorter templates might have been favored by PCR, but patient and control samples were amplified and corrected together, so both groups would have been affected equally by any skew. Because cDNA was sequenced instead of genomic DNA, activated cells with high expression could be over-represented, although the groups did not differ in activation or CD3 levels. The naive, central memory and regulatory TCRB repertoires appeared to resemble one another more closely among patients than among healthy donors. Type 1 diabetes patients showed a moderate but significant shortening of TCRB CDR3 length in all four CD4+ subsets. Because small numbers of individuals were included in the HLA sub-analyses, any influence of HLA type on TCRB rearrangement was left unresolved.

The High Capacity cDNA Reverse Transcription Kit was used to reverse transcribe all of the isolated RNA, meaning that expressed TCRB transcripts were what got sequenced. Deep immunoSEQ sequencing was performed on naive, central memory and regulatory T cell samples, with an average of roughly 3.5 million total reads per sample. After sorted cells were lysed in RLT buffer, RNA was extracted with DNase-treated RNeasy Micro or Mini kits, with the choice depending on cell number. Each cell subset was processed on its own to prevent cross-contamination, while patient and healthy donor samples were processed together. The immunoSEQ multiplex PCR was used to amplify TCRB sequences from cDNA, generating 87-bp fragments that spanned the CDR3 region. Sequencing of the amplicons was done on the Illumina HiSeq platform. The authors' analysis ran thus. Synthetic template baselines were used to correct PCR bias computationally, reads within Hamming distance 2 were collapsed, and singletons that could not be merged were discarded. Reads were aligned to IMGT to assign V, D and J genes, CDR3 length, and insertions or deletions at six rearrangement sites. Within each subset, clonotype counts were normalized to the number of sorted cells before true diversity and Gini coefficients were calculated with the tcR R package. The overlap coefficient, calculated on TCRB nucleotide sequences, was used to measure repertoire sharing. Drawn from immuneACCESS, this table holds only the in-frame rearrangements with V and J called that TCRdb kept. Clones are partly lost; checked studies trace under half to an unresolved V gene and leave the rest unexplained. D and trimming were read from the DNA, whereas the V and J calls and clone size are those reported in that table. In this sample the table shows more than 300,000 clones, 7.5% to 9% of which occur a single time. The ten biggest clones cover less than 0.45% of the sample.

From each donor, a single peripheral blood sample of approximately 120 mL on average was drawn into heparinised tubes. Using a panel that included CD45RO, CCR7, CD25, CD127, CD95 and CD27, naive, central memory, regulatory and stem cell-like memory CD4+ T cells were sorted on a BD FACSAria II. Purity was above 95% for every sorted population. PBMCs were isolated immediately by Lymphoprep density gradient centrifugation and stained directly without culture. Samples were stained and sorted in pairs, with one healthy donor and one patient per experiment, so that batch effects were minimized. CDR1 and CDR2 (MNHEY, SVGAGI) derive from the germline V gene. V is clipped by 5 bases and J by 2 bases, and the sequence between their germline boundaries is 12 bases long. The CDR3 runs 14 amino acids, cysteine and phenylalanine included. Only the CDR3 part of the read is kept: 42 bases, read in frame from the first base.

This clone was observed a handful of times. Its antigen has not been determined. Base qualities are not recorded, but no much larger clone differs from it by a single base. Sequencing input: central memory CD4+ T cells from blood. The TCR was taken from a woman aged 18-35 years in good health. Rearrangement joined TRBV6-5 to TRBJ1-1; no D gene is confidently identified. The DNA sequence follows: TGTGCCAGCAGTGCCGCAGGCTTAAACACTGAAGCTTTCTTT. Translated, this is CASSAAGLNTEAFF.